This T cell receptor (beta chain) was sequenced in a study of blood T cell repertoires in COVID-19. Study background: There were acute and convalescent COVID-19 samples, and they came from the United States, Italy and Spain. PBMCs, B-cell-depleted T cells, or T cells were the source of the cDNA or gDNA that made up the material.

The CDR3 runs to 13 residues. CDR1 and CDR2 from the germline V gene are SNHLY and FYNNEI. V was pared by 6 bases and J by 10 bases, with 18 bases between. As originally analysed: For nucleated cells, counts were estimated from reference gene primer amplification. Data came from immunoSEQ multiplex PCR; TCRdb stores just in-frame clones and leaves some out. That table supplies the V and J calls and clone size; D and trimming were determined from the DNA. Of about 130,000 clones listed, 80% to 85% were seen once; the top ten hold around 4.1%. This receptor was obtained from a woman aged 45 to 65 with acute or convalescent COVID-19. The sequenced sample consisted of peripheral blood. The rearrangement joins TRBV2 to TRBJ1-1; D remains ambiguous. CDR3 in amino acids: CASRKLVSEIAFF. CDR3 bases: TGTGCCAGCAGAAAGTTGGTGAGTGAGATAGCTTTCTTT.